What follows is one T cell receptor (beta chain) and its context. Its antigen remains unknown. The data were obtained in a study of blood T cells in healthy people across ages. Overall study results and limits: Percentage of naive T cells showed a strong correlation with TCR beta diversity.

A second PCR, run for about 7 to 11 cycles, used a sample-barcoded 5' primer plus a J-beta primer mix. From the 5' RACE reads, TCRdb called clonotypes with MiXCR, one entry per CDR3 protein. The sample shows hundreds of thousands of distinct CDR3 sequences, 58% of them seen only once. This CDR3 region has 12 residues. Germline loops: CDR1 SNHLY, CDR2 FYNNEI. V lost 10 bases and J lost 3, with 13 bases in between. The TCR sequence derives from a young man in good health. Sequencing was done on a sample of blood. This chain uses TRBV2 with TRBJ2-7; D perhaps matches TRBD1 (5 bases). Here the CDR3 DNA reads TGTGCCATGGCGACAGAGTACTACGAGCAGTACTTC. Protein product: CAMATEYYEQYF.